This T cell receptor beta chain was sequenced for a study of T cells after yellow fever vaccination. In germline, CDR1 is SEHNR, CDR2 FQNEAQ (reference sequence). CDR3 length: 17 amino acids. V lost 4 bases, J lost 4 bases, and 14 bases stayed unmatched. TCRdb used MiXCR to reprocess the 5' RACE reads, holding one entry per CDR3 protein. The sample lists roughly 310,000 distinct CDR3 sequences; less than 4.5% were seen once. Source: PBMCs, taken on the day of the yellow fever booster vaccination. V is TRBV7-9 and J is TRBJ1-2, with TRBD1 matching over 8 bases. The origin of this receptor is a man aged 18 to 35 who received the YFV17D yellow fever vaccine. The CDR3 loop reads CASSSTTWTGNRYGYTF. The CDR3 coding sequence is TGTGCCAGCAGCTCAACAACCTGGACAGGGAATCGCTATGGCTACACCTTC.